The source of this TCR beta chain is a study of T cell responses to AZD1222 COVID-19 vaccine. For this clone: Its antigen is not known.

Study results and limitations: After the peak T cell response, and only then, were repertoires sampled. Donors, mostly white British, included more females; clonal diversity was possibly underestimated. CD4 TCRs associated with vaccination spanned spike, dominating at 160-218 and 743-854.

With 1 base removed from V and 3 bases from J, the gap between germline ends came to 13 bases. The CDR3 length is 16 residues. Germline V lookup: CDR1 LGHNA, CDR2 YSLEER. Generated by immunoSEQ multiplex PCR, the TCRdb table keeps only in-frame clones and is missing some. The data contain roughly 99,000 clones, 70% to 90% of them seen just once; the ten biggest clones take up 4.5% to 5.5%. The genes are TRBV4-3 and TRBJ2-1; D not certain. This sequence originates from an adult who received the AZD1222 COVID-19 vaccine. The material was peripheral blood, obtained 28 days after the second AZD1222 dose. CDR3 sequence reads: CASSQGLSQIYNEQFF. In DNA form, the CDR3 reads TGCGCCAGCAGCCAAGGGCTTAGCCAGATCTACAATGAGCAGTTCTTC.